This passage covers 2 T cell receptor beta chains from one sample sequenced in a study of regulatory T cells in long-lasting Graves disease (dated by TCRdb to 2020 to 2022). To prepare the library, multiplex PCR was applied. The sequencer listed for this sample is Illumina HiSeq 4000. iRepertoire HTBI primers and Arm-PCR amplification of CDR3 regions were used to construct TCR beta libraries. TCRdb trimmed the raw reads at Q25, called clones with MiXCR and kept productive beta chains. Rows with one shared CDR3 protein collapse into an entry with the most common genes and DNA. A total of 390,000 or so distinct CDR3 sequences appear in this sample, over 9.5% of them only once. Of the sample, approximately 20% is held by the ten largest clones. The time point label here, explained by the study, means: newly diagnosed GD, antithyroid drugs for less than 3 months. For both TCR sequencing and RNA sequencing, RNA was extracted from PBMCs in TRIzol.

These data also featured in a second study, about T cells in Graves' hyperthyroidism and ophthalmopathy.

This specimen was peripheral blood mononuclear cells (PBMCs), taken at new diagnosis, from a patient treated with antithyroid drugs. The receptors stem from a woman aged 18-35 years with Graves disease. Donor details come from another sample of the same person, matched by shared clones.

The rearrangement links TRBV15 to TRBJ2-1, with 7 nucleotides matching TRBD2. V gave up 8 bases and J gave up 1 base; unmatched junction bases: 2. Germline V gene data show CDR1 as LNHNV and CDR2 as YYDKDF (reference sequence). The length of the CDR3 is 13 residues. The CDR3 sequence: CATGGRSYNEQFF. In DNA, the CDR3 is TGTGCCACCGGCGGGAGATCCTACAATGAGCAGTTCTTC.

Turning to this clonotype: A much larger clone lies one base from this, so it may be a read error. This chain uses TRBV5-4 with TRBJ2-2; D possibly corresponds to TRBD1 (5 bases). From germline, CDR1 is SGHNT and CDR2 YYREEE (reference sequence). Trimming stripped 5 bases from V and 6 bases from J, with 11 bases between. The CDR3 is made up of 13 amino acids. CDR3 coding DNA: TGTGCCAGCAGTTACCAGGGTGCCGGGGAGCTGTTTTTT. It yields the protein CASSYQGAGELFF.